This entry is about one T cell receptor (beta chain). Its antigen is not identified. The data were taken from a study of T cell responses to AZD1222 COVID-19 vaccine. The study, taken as a whole, reports: Dominant CD4 TCR responses targeted spike regions 160-218 and 743-854. Clonal diversity may have been underestimated, and the donors were mostly white British, with more females than males. The reported proportion of spike-specific TCRs targeting unmutated variant regions was nearly half.

Unmatched junction bases numbered 10, after V lost 4 bases and J lost 6 bases. Germline CDR1 is SGHRS and CDR2 is YFSETQ. This CDR3 spans 15 amino acids. Data came from immunoSEQ multiplex PCR; TCRdb stores just in-frame clones and leaves some out. The sample has some 280,000 clones, approximately 94% seen once. The specimen comprised peripheral blood, sampled 28 days after the second AZD1222 dose. The clonotype was recovered from an adult who received the AZD1222 COVID-19 vaccine. The chain uses TRBV5-1 and TRBJ1-1, with 9 bases aligning to TRBD1. The CDR3 loop reads CASSPGQGRGAEAFF. The CDR3 coding sequence is TGCGCCAGCAGCCCCGGACAGGGGCGAGGGGCTGAAGCTTTCTTT.